This T cell receptor (beta chain) is from a study of CD8+ T cells in alopecia areata (dated by TCRdb to between 2017 and 2018). For the wider study: Treated patients were enrolled in an open-label pilot trial of oral tofacitinib, 5 to 10 mg twice daily, for moderate-to-severe alopecia areata. Patients stayed on tofacitinib for 6 to 18 months and then had 6 months of follow-up off drug so that delayed response and recurrence could be assessed. High-throughput TCRbeta sequencing was used to examine T cell clonal expansion in alopecia areata in both the C3H/HeJ mouse model and human patients. On the human side, TCRbeta sequencing was run on scalp tissue and on sorted CD4+ and CD8+ peripheral blood T cells from healthy controls and from alopecia areata patients with either patchy or totalis/universalis disease. Patients on tofacitinib were biopsied at baseline and after 4 and 24 weeks of treatment, and several of the patients also had a later scalp biopsy. Scalp clonality was compared across normal scalp (n=4), patchy alopecia areata scalp (n=8), and alopecia totalis/universalis scalp (n=8). RNA came from the PAXgene miRNA kit for fixed scalp, the miRNeasy kit for PBMCs, and the RNeasy kit for mouse skin. immunoSEQ multiplex PCR using 35 Vbeta forward primers and 13 Jbeta reverse primers was used to amplify TCRbeta CDR3 regions. Results the study describes overall, beyond this receptor: Unlike mouse skin, where gammadelta T cells dominate, normal human skin contains resident alphabeta T cells that get sequenced too, which complicates analysis of the scalp TCR repertoire. Shared TCR sequences between patients were less evident than in mice, which may be partly attributable to HLA diversity in the patient population. Compared with normal scalp, lesional scalp had higher clonality and more expanded CD8+ clones, particularly in alopecia totalis/universalis, a pattern that suggests antigenic drive.

Note on this clone: Its binding antigen is unknown. No base quality information exists; no much larger clone differs at one position.

As encoded in the germline V gene, CDR1 is MGHDK while CDR2 is SYGVNS. V is clipped by 4 bases and J by 0 bases, and the sequence between their germline boundaries is 13 bases long. Measured from the cysteine to the phenylalanine, the CDR3 is 17 residues long. The CDR3 DNA has 51 bases and is translated from base 1. The sample's time point label, decoded: baseline before oral tofacitinib. Lesional scalp punch biopsies and peripheral blood were collected from alopecia areata patients. After PBMCs were isolated by density centrifugation and stained for CD3, CD4 and CD8, a FACSAria was used to sort CD4+ and CD8+ T cells. The receptor library was made with the immunoSEQ multiplex PCR assay. RNA was extracted from all samples and reverse transcribed into cDNA as template for TCR sequencing. SuperScript III was used to make first-strand cDNA, primed with a 2:1 mix of oligo-dT and random hexamers. Amplification bias was assessed with a synthetic immune receptor repertoire, and residual bias was removed computationally. In the original analysis: Raw reads were preprocessed to remove errors, and CDR3 was defined according to IMGT conventions as the region from the conserved cysteine to phenylalanine. Clonality was calculated as 1 minus Shannon entropy normalized by log2 of the number of productive unique TCRs. CD4 or CD8 identity of scalp clones was inferred by cross-referencing scalp TCRbeta sequences with sorted blood CD4 and CD8 repertoires. In TCRdb, the immuneACCESS table is reduced to in-frame sequences with V and J assigned. These tables do not hold every clone; where another copy was compared, an unresolved V gene accounts for under half, and the others remain unexplained. Clone size and V and J calls were adopted from that table, with D and trimming inferred from the DNA. The sample has 150,000 to 180,000 clones on record, around 55% of them singletons. The ten largest make up roughly a fifth of the sample.

The rearranged chain carries TRBV25-1 and TRBJ1-6, with no confident D gene call. The receptor was isolated from a human donor with alopecia areata. Sequenced here: CD8+ T cells sorted from blood, sampled at week 0. The bases are TGTGCCAGCAGTGGACCCTCGGGGAGCTCCTATAATTCACCCCTCCACTTT. Its protein reads: CASSGPSGSSYNSPLHF.